These T cell receptor beta chains were read from a single sample in a study of early T cells in non-severe SARS-CoV-2 infection. TCRdb re-derived calls from the 5' RACE reads in MiXCR, one entry per CDR3 protein. The repertoire includes over 85,000 distinct CDR3 sequences, roughly 17% of them detected once, and roughly 1.3% sits in the top ten. Specimen: whole blood. These TCRs come from an adult who was a healthcare worker with PCR-confirmed SARS-CoV-2 infection or an uninfected control (not recorded which). The CDR3 runs from the conserved cysteine through the conserved F or W. D genes are given only for firm matches. Clone size, where shown, is once, few, many, or a class for clones that have expanded.

d_gene: -; abundance: few; j_gene: TRBJ2-3; v_gene: TRBV24-1; CDR3nt: TGTGCCACCAGTGGCTTTCCACGGAAGTATTTT; CDR3aa: CATSGFPRKYF
d_gene: -; abundance: few; j_gene: TRBJ2-3; v_gene: TRBV7-2; CDR3nt: TGTGCCAGCAGTTTAGTGGACAGACTCAGCACAGATACGCAGTATTTT; CDR3aa: CASSLVDRLSTDTQYF
d_gene: -; abundance: -; j_gene: TRBJ1-1; v_gene: TRBV18; CDR3nt: TGTGCCAGCTCCCCCTCGCGGACTGAAGCTTTCTTT; CDR3aa: CASSPSRTEAFF
d_gene: TRBD2; abundance: few; j_gene: TRBJ2-7; v_gene: TRBV5-4; CDR3nt: TGTGCCAGCAGCCCAGGGACTAGCGGGAGGCCCCACGAGCAGTACTTC; CDR3aa: CASSPGTSGRPHEQYF
d_gene: -; abundance: -; j_gene: TRBJ1-1; v_gene: TRBV6-5; CDR3nt: TGTGCCAGCAGTTACTCGATCCAGGGGAACACTGAAGCTTTCTTT; CDR3aa: CASSYSIQGNTEAFF
d_gene: TRBD1; abundance: few; j_gene: TRBJ2-3; v_gene: TRBV20-1; CDR3nt: TGCAGTGCTAGAGGACAGGGGCCAGATACGCAGTATTTT; CDR3aa: CSARGQGPDTQYF
d_gene: -; abundance: -; j_gene: TRBJ1-5; v_gene: TRBV6-2/TRBV6-3; CDR3nt: TGTGCCAGCGAGAGCCATAGCAATCAGCCCCAGCATTTT; CDR3aa: CASESHSNQPQHF
d_gene: TRBD1; abundance: few; j_gene: TRBJ2-7; v_gene: TRBV2; CDR3nt: TGTGCAACCGAAAGGGGACAGGAGGCCTACGAGCAGTACTTC; CDR3aa: CATERGQEAYEQYF
d_gene: TRBD1; abundance: -; j_gene: TRBJ2-7; v_gene: TRBV11-2; CDR3nt: TGTGCCAGCAGCTCGGACAGGGGGATGGGGGAGCAGTACTTC; CDR3aa: CASSSDRGMGEQYF
d_gene: -; abundance: -; j_gene: TRBJ2-5; v_gene: TRBV27; CDR3nt: TGTGCCAGCAGTTTACCCGGGAAGACCCAGTACTTC; CDR3aa: CASSLPGKTQYF
d_gene: -; abundance: -; j_gene: TRBJ1-2; v_gene: TRBV7-9; CDR3nt: TGTGCCAGCAGCGCCACGGAAGTTTACTATGGCTACACCTTC; CDR3aa: CASSATEVYYGYTF
d_gene: -; abundance: -; j_gene: TRBJ2-1; v_gene: TRBV7-8; CDR3nt: TGTGCCAGCAGCTTAGGGGAGGAGCAGTTCTTC; CDR3aa: CASSLGEEQFF
d_gene: -; abundance: -; j_gene: TRBJ2-1; v_gene: TRBV21-1; CDR3nt: TGTGCCAACGGGACAGGGTGGGACAATGAGCAGTTCTTC; CDR3aa: CANGTGWDNEQFF
d_gene: -; abundance: many; j_gene: TRBJ2-7; v_gene: TRBV10-3; CDR3nt: TGTGCCATCAGTTCCGCAGGGGAAGAATCCTACGAGCAGTACTTC; CDR3aa: CAISSAGEESYEQYF
d_gene: TRBD2; abundance: few; j_gene: TRBJ2-1; v_gene: TRBV27; CDR3nt: TGTGCCAGCAGTCTAAGCGGGAGTCCCTCCTACAATGAGCAGTTCTTC; CDR3aa: CASSLSGSPSYNEQFF
d_gene: TRBD2; abundance: -; j_gene: TRBJ2-2; v_gene: TRBV20-1; CDR3nt: TGCAGTGCTAGTTTGACTAGCGGGGGGGTTTCTTCGGGCACCGGGGAGCTGTTTTTT; CDR3aa: CSASLTSGGVSSGTGELFF
d_gene: -; abundance: few; j_gene: TRBJ2-1; v_gene: TRBV4-3; CDR3nt: TGCGCCAGCAGCCAAGATAAAGGGGATGAGCAGTTCTTC; CDR3aa: CASSQDKGDEQFF
d_gene: -; abundance: many; j_gene: TRBJ1-4; v_gene: TRBV27; CDR3nt: TGTGCCAGCAGTTTATCCGGGGGGCGCAGAACTAATGAAAAACTGTTTTTT; CDR3aa: CASSLSGGRRTNEKLFF
d_gene: TRBD2; abundance: few; j_gene: TRBJ2-3; v_gene: TRBV23-1; CDR3nt: TGCGCCAGCAGGACTAGCGGGCCCAGAGGAACAGATACGCAGTATTTT; CDR3aa: CASRTSGPRGTDTQYF
d_gene: TRBD2; abundance: -; j_gene: TRBJ2-1; v_gene: TRBV5-1; CDR3nt: TGCGCCAGCAGCTTGGTCGGGGGGGCCGACTCCTACAATGAGCAGTTCTTC; CDR3aa: CASSLVGGADSYNEQFF
d_gene: TRBD1; abundance: few; j_gene: TRBJ2-7; v_gene: TRBV6-2/TRBV6-3; CDR3nt: TGTGCCAGCAGAATAGGACAGGCCCCCTACGAGCAGTACTTC; CDR3aa: CASRIGQAPYEQYF
d_gene: -; abundance: -; j_gene: TRBJ1-2; v_gene: TRBV7-9; CDR3nt: TGTGCCAGCAGCTCCCAAGGGATGGTCTATGGCTACACCTTC; CDR3aa: CASSSQGMVYGYTF
d_gene: -; abundance: few; j_gene: TRBJ2-7; v_gene: TRBV21-1; CDR3nt: TGTGCCAGCAGCAAAGTCAGGGGAGCTTTCTACGAGCAGTACTTC; CDR3aa: CASSKVRGAFYEQYF
d_gene: TRBD1; abundance: -; j_gene: TRBJ1-5; v_gene: TRBV27; CDR3nt: TGTGCCAGCAGTGACCGGGACAGGGGGTCCTTCAATCAGCCCCAGCATTTT; CDR3aa: CASSDRDRGSFNQPQHF
d_gene: -; abundance: few; j_gene: TRBJ1-5; v_gene: TRBV12-3/TRBV12-4; CDR3nt: TGTGCCAGCAGTTTAGTGGGTAGCAATCAGCCCCAGCATTTT; CDR3aa: CASSLVGSNQPQHF
d_gene: -; abundance: -; j_gene: TRBJ1-4; v_gene: TRBV7-9; CDR3nt: TGTGCCAGCAGCTCCTCCGGGACGCTGAGACTGTTTTTT; CDR3aa: CASSSSGTLRLFF
d_gene: TRBD2; abundance: -; j_gene: TRBJ2-7; v_gene: TRBV28; CDR3nt: TGTGCCACCCAGACTAGCAGCCGCTACGAGCAGTACTTC; CDR3aa: CATQTSSRYEQYF
d_gene: -; abundance: -; j_gene: TRBJ2-1; v_gene: TRBV12-3/TRBV12-4; CDR3nt: TGTGCCAGCAATGGGAGGCGGACTGTCCCTTCCAATGAGCAGTTCTTC; CDR3aa: CASNGRRTVPSNEQFF
d_gene: -; abundance: few; j_gene: TRBJ1-1; v_gene: TRBV7-2; CDR3nt: TGTGCCAGCAGCTTAGGGTCCGTCATGAACACTGAAGCTTTCTTT; CDR3aa: CASSLGSVMNTEAFF
d_gene: -; abundance: few; j_gene: TRBJ1-1; v_gene: TRBV7-9; CDR3nt: TGTGCCAGCAGCCGCCCATGGAGCAGGGAGAACACTGAAGCTTTCTTT; CDR3aa: CASSRPWSRENTEAFF
d_gene: -; abundance: -; j_gene: TRBJ1-2; v_gene: TRBV5-6; CDR3nt: TGTGCCAGCACCTACGGATACGGGGCCGCGACCAGAGGCTACACCTTC; CDR3aa: CASTYGYGAATRGYTF
d_gene: TRBD2; abundance: many; j_gene: TRBJ2-5; v_gene: TRBV12-3/TRBV12-4; CDR3nt: TGTGCCAGCAGTTTCGGGGGGGAGACCCAGTACTTC; CDR3aa: CASSFGGETQYF
d_gene: TRBD1; abundance: -; j_gene: TRBJ2-3; v_gene: TRBV24-1; CDR3nt: TGTGCCACCCGGACAGGAAGCACAGATACGCAGTATTTT; CDR3aa: CATRTGSTDTQYF
d_gene: -; abundance: many; j_gene: TRBJ2-7; v_gene: TRBV28; CDR3nt: TGTGCCAGCAGTCCCCGACAGGAGTCCTACGAGCAGTACTTC; CDR3aa: CASSPRQESYEQYF
d_gene: TRBD1; abundance: few; j_gene: TRBJ1-1; v_gene: TRBV24-1; CDR3nt: TGTGCCACCAGATTGACAGGGGGCACAGAATCTGAAGCTTTCTTT; CDR3aa: CATRLTGGTESEAFF
d_gene: -; abundance: -; j_gene: TRBJ1-3; v_gene: TRBV6-2/TRBV6-3; CDR3nt: TGTGCCAGCAGTTCGAAGGAATCTGGAAACACCATATATTTT; CDR3aa: CASSSKESGNTIYF